This TCR beta chain was captured in a study of OX40 agonist ivuxolimab in advanced cancers. TCRdb's table, derived via immunoSEQ multiplex PCR, lists solely in-frame clones and lacks some. The top ten clones hold around 0.8% of a sample with over 65,000 clones, roughly 84% of them seen once. This TCR came from an adult with an advanced solid tumor such as melanoma, head and neck, liver or kidney cancer. This specimen consisted of CD4+ or CD8+ T cells sorted from blood, obtained in a trial of the OX40 agonist ivuxolimab.

As DNA, the CDR3 is TGTGCCAGCAGCTTATTACAGGGTAGCTCCTACGAGCAGTACTTC. Encoded protein: CASSLLQGSSYEQYF. This sequence joins TRBV6-1 and TRBJ2-7; TRBD1 is a possible D gene (6 bases). The CDR3 loop spans 15 amino acids. CDR1 MNHNS and CDR2 SASEGT come from the germline V gene. V was clipped by 6 bases and J by 0 bases, with 15 bases between them.